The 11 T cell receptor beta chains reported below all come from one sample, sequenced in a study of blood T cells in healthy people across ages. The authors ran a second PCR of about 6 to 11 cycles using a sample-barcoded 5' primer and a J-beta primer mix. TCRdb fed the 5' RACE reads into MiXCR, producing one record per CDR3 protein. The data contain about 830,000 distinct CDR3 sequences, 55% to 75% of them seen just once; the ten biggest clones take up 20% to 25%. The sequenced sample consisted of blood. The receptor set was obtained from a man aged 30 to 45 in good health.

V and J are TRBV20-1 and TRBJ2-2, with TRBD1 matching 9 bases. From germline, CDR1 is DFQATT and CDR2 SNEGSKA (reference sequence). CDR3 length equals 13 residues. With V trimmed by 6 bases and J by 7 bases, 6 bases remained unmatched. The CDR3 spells CSAKTGGLGELFF. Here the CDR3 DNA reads TGCAGTGCAAAAACAGGGGGCCTCGGGGAGCTGTTTTTT.

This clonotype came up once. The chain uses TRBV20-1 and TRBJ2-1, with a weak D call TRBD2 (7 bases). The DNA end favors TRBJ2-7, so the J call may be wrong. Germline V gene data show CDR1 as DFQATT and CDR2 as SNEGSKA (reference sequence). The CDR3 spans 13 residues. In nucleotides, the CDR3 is TGCAGTGCTCCTAGCGGACAGACCTACGAGCAGTACTTC. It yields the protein CSAPSGQTYEQYF.

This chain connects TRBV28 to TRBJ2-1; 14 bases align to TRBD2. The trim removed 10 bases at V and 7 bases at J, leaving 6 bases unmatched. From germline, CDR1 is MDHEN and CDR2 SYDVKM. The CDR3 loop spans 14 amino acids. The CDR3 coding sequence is TGTGCCACCCAGGGGACTAGCGGGAGTAATGAGCAGTTCTTC. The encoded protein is CATQGTSGSNEQFF. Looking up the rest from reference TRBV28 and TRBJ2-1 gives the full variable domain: DVKVTQSSRYLVKRTGEKVFLECVQDMDHENMFWYRQDPGLGLRLIYFSYDVKMKEKGDIPEGYSVSREKKERFSLILESASTNQTSMYLCATQGTSGSNEQFFGPGTRLTVL.

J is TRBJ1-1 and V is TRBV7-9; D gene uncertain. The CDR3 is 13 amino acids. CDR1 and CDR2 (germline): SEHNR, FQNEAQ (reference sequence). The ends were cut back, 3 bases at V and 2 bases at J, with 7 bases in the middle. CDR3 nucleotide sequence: TGTGCCAGCAGCTTTTATACAAACACTGAAGCTTTCTTT. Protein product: CASSFYTNTEAFF.

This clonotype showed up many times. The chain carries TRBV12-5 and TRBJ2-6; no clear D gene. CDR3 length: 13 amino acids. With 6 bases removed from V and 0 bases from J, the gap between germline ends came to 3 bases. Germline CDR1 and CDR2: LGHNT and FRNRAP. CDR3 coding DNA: TGTGCTAGTGGAGGCTCTGGGGCCAACGTCCTGACTTTC. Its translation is CASGGSGANVLTF.

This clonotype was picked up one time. The CDR3 region is CSVGAEGGYTF. CDR3 in DNA: TGCAGCGTGGGGGCGGAAGGGGGCTACACCTTC. This chain joins TRBV29-1 and TRBJ1-2; tentative D call: TRBD1 (6 bases). CDR1 is SQVTM, CDR2 ANQGSEA, per germline. Between the trimmed V and J ends, which lost 6 bases and 8 bases, there was a span of 13 bases. This CDR3 region has 11 residues.

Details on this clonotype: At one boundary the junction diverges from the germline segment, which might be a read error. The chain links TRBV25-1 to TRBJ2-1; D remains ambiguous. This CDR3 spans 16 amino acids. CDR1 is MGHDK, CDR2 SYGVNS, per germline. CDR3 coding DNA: TGTGCCAGCGGTGACCCCTTGGGGAACTCCTACAATGAGCAGTTCTTC. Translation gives CASGDPLGNSYNEQFF.

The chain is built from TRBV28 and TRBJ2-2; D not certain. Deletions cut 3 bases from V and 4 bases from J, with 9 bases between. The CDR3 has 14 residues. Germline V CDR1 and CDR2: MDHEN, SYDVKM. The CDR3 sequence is CASSLVEFTGELFF. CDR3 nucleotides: TGTGCCAGCAGTTTGGTGGAATTCACCGGGGAGCTGTTTTTT.

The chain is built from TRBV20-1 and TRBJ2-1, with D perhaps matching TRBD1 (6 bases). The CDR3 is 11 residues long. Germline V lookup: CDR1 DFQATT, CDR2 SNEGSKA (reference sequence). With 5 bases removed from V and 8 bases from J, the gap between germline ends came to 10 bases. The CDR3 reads CSAHREYEQFF. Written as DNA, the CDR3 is TGCAGTGCTCACAGGGAATATGAGCAGTTCTTC.

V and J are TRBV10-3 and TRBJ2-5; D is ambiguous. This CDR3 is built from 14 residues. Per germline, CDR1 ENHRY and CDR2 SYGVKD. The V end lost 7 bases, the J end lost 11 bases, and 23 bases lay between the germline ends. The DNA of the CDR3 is TGTGCCATCAACTCCCAGACGACTGTCAATGAGCAGTACTTC. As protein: CAINSQTTVNEQYF.

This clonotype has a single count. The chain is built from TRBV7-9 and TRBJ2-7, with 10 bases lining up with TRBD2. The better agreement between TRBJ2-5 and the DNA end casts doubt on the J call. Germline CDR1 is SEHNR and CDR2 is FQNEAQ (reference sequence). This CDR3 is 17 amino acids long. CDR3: CASSVGAGASGRETQYF. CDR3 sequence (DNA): TGTGCCAGCAGCGTAGGGGCAGGAGCTAGCGGGAGAGAGACCCAGTACTTC.